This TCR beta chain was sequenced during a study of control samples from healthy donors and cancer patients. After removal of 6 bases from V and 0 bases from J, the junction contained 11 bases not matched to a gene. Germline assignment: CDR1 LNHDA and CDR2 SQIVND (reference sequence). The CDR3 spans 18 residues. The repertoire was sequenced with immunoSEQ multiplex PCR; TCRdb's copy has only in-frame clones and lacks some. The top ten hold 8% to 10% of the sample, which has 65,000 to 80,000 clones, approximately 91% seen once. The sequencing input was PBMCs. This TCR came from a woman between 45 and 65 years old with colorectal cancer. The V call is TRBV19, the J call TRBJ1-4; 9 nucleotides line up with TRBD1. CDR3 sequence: CASRSGTGQIATNEKLFF. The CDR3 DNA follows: TGTGCCAGTAGGTCCGGGACAGGGCAGATAGCAACTAATGAAAAACTGTTTTTT.